This TCR beta chain derives from a study of T cells in tuberculosis. This clone was counted only a few times. V lost 0 bases and J lost 4, with 14 bases in between. The CDR3 has 15 residues. CDR1 and CDR2 from the germline V gene are SGHNT and YYREEE (reference sequence). Data came from immunoSEQ multiplex PCR; TCRdb stores just in-frame clones and leaves some out. The sample lists roughly 61,000 clones, 88% occurring once. Sorting used thawed, overnight-rested PBMC stained with anti-CD3, a viability dye and GMM-loaded CD1B tetramer. The CD1B tetramers carried C32 glucose monomycolate purified from Rhodococcus equi.

Source material: CD1b-GMM tetramer-negative cells sorted from PBMCs. The receptor comes from an adult woman with latent tuberculosis. The chain is built from TRBV5-4 and TRBJ2-7; possibly TRBD1 for D (5 bases). Written as DNA, the CDR3 is TGTGCCAGCAGCTTGGCCGGCACAGGTCTTTACGAGCAGTACTTC. Translation: CASSLAGTGLYEQYF.